Following are 23 T cell receptor beta chains from one sample sequenced in a study of blood T cell repertoires in COVID-19. The assay was immunoSEQ multiplex PCR, and TCRdb's table has in-frame clones only and misses some. The sample includes 200,000 to 250,000 clones, more than 70% of them seen just once. What was sequenced was peripheral blood. Receptors were obtained from a young woman with COVID-19, enrolled during active disease.

This clone came up a few times. The chain employs TRBV10-3 and TRBJ2-1; D not resolved. V dropped 0 bases and J dropped 2 bases, with 8 bases sitting between them. In germline, CDR1 is ENHRY, CDR2 SYGVKD. This CDR3 is 15 amino acids long. The CDR3 sequence: CAISESAATYNEQFF. The CDR3 coding sequence is TGTGCCATCAGTGAGTCGGCGGCTACCTACAATGAGCAGTTCTTC.

This chain links TRBV7-2 with TRBJ1-6; 10 bases align to TRBD1. Trimming removed 6 bases from V and 12 bases from J; junction bases left unmatched: 8. This CDR3 has 14 residues. CDR1 and CDR2 from the germline V gene are SGHTA and FQGNSA. In DNA form, the CDR3 reads TGTGCCAGCAGTACCGGGACAGGGGTTAAACCCCTCCACTTT. It encodes CASSTGTGVKPLHF. Full variable domain (rest looked up from reference TRBV7-2 and TRBJ1-6): GAGVSQSPSNKVTEKGKDVELRCDPISGHTALYWYRQSLGQGLEFLIYFQGNSAPDKSGLPSDRFSAERTGGSVSTLTIQRTQQEDSAVYLCASSTGTGVKPLHFGNGTRLTVT.

This clone was detected only once. The chain joins TRBV6-5 to TRBJ1-1; no clear D. The germline V gene encodes CDR1 MNHEY and CDR2 SVGAGI. The CDR3 extends over 14 amino acids. V lost 2 bases and J 1 base, leaving 8 bases between the germline ends. CDR3 sequence (DNA): TGTGCCAGCAGTTACCATCCAGGGAACACTGAAGCTTTCTTT. Translated, it gives CASSYHPGNTEAFF.

The rearrangement uses TRBV19 and TRBJ1-1; 9 nucleotides line up with TRBD1. The CDR3 extends over 15 amino acids. Germline loops: CDR1 LNHDA, CDR2 SQIVND (reference sequence). The J segment lost 3 bases and the V segment lost 11 bases, leaving 13 bases of the junction unmatched. The CDR3 bases are TGTGCCTCCGCCCTCCCGACAGGGGGGGACACTGAAGCTTTCTTT. Its protein product is CASALPTGGDTEAFF.

The chain couples TRBV19 to TRBJ2-1; 12 positions match TRBD1. The CDR3 has 14 amino acids. V shed 7 bases and J 10 bases; nucleotides not matched to a gene: 8. CDR1 and CDR2 (germline): LNHDA, SQIVND (reference sequence). This CDR3 reads CASNPGQGAFEQFF. DNA of the CDR3: TGTGCCAGTAACCCGGGACAGGGGGCTTTCGAGCAGTTCTTC.

This clone was found once. The V gene is TRBV14, the J gene TRBJ2-1; possibly TRBD1 for D (6 bases). The CDR3 sequence is 15 residues long. Germline V gene lookup returns CDR1 SGHDN and CDR2 FVKESK. Trimming removed 1 base at V and 4 bases at J, with 11 bases between. The CDR3 bases are TGTGCCAGCAGCCAAGCACAGGGAAGGTACAATGAGCAGTTCTTC. Amino acid sequence: CASSQAQGRYNEQFF.

This clone is a singleton in its sample. The chain couples TRBV6-5 to TRBJ1-2, with a tentative D call TRBD1 (5 bases). The CDR3 loop spans 12 amino acids. Germline assignment: CDR1 MNHEY and CDR2 SVGAGI. Between the trimmed V and J ends, which lost 8 bases and 7 bases, there was a span of 14 bases. CDR3 in DNA: TGTGCCAGCGCCTCAGGACAAACTGGCTACACCTTC. It is translated as CASASGQTGYTF.

The J gene is TRBJ2-2, the V gene TRBV15; D possibly corresponds to TRBD2 (5 bases). This CDR3 spans 16 amino acids. Germline assignment: CDR1 LNHNV and CDR2 YYDKDF (reference sequence). The V and J ends lost 0 bases and 5 bases respectively, with 13 bases between them. The CDR3 here is CATSRDIEGRTGELFF. As DNA, the CDR3 is TGTGCCACCAGCAGAGATATCGAGGGTAGGACCGGGGAGCTGTTTTTT.

This clone was seen only once. The rearrangement joins TRBV11-3 to TRBJ2-1; TRBD2 aligns across 12 bases. Germline CDR1 and CDR2: SGHNT and YENEEA. The CDR3 runs 19 residues. After removal of 3 bases from V and 0 bases from J, the junction contained 9 bases not matched to a gene. The CDR3 region is CASSFGLAGTWSSYNEQFF. The CDR3 DNA follows: TGTGCCAGCAGCTTCGGACTAGCGGGAACGTGGAGCTCCTACAATGAGCAGTTCTTC.

The gene calls are TRBV5-4 and TRBJ2-1; 8 bases fit TRBD2. This CDR3 contains 15 residues. V lost 0 bases, J lost 7 bases, and 6 bases stayed unmatched. Germline V gives CDR1 SGHNT, CDR2 YYREEE (reference sequence). CDR3 loop: CASSLAGGPWNEQFF. CDR3 nucleotide sequence: TGTGCCAGCAGCTTGGCGGGAGGGCCCTGGAATGAGCAGTTCTTC.

The DNA of the CDR3 is TGTGCCAGCAGAGAGGGCGGGGCCTACGAGCAGTACGTC. It is translated as CASREGGAYEQYV. The V call is TRBV2, the J call TRBJ2-7; a weak D match, TRBD2 (6 bases). Germline-derived CDR1 and CDR2 are SNHLY and FYNNEI. The CDR3 contains 13 residues. Trimming took 6 bases from V and 2 from J, leaving 11 bases between them.

This chain joins TRBV6-2 or TRBV6-3 and TRBJ2-5; the match to TRBD2 covers 9 bases. CDR1 and CDR2 from the germline V gene are MNHEY and SVGEGT. Losses at the gene ends were 7 bases for V and 3 bases for J; bases not matched to a gene: 3. The CDR3 spans 13 residues. CDR3 nucleotides: TGTGCCAGCACCCCTAGCGGGGAAGAGACCCAGTACTTC. Translation: CASTPSGEETQYF.

The gene calls are TRBV11-2 and TRBJ1-3, with D possibly being TRBD1 (6 bases). Trimming shortened V by 6 bases and J by 4 bases, and 19 bases separated the two germline ends. Per germline, CDR1 SGHAT and CDR2 FQNNGV. The CDR3 is 16 residues long. Here the CDR3 reads CASSTNRVRGGNTIYF. In DNA, the CDR3 is TGTGCCAGCAGTACCAACAGGGTTAGAGGGGGAAACACCATATATTTT.

The chain recombines TRBV18 with TRBJ2-7; D uncertain. Between the trimmed V and J ends, which lost 3 bases and 1 base, there was a span of 16 bases. Germline V gives CDR1 KGHSH, CDR2 LQKENI. The CDR3 extends over 16 amino acids. CDR3 protein: CASSPNDLSASYEQYV. The CDR3 DNA sequence: TGTGCCAGCTCACCTAATGACTTATCAGCTTCCTACGAGCAGTACGTC.

The chain recombines TRBV6-2 or TRBV6-3 with TRBJ2-7; possibly TRBD2 for D (7 bases). CDR1 is MNHEY, CDR2 SVGEGT, per germline. The CDR3 loop spans 11 amino acids. CDR3 protein: CASSSRGAHSV. The CDR3 region has the DNA TGTGCCAGCAGCTCCCGGGGGGCCCATTCTGTC.

The chain uses TRBV6-2 or TRBV6-3 and TRBJ2-1, with D maybe TRBD2 (5 bases). The CDR3 runs to 15 residues. Trimming took off 4 bases at V and 2 bases at J, with 12 bases between the two ends. CDR1 and CDR2 from the germline V gene are MNHEY and SVGEGT. CDR3 loop: CASSFSSGAYNEQFF. In DNA form, the CDR3 reads TGTGCCAGCAGTTTTAGCAGCGGAGCCTACAATGAGCAGTTCTTC.

This clone was recorded once. The chain recombines TRBV21-1 with TRBJ2-5; the table's D call, TRBD2, has no DNA check behind it. TRBV21-1 is a known pseudogene. CDR3 length: 17 residues. CDR3 DNA sequence: TGTGCCAGCAGCACTAGGTTGACTAGCGGGAGGGCAGAGACCCAGTACTTC. It specifies CASSTRLTSGRAETQYF.

In its sample, this clone was seen once. This chain connects TRBV2 to TRBJ2-7, with D tentatively TRBD2 (5 bases). The germline V gene has CDR1 SNHLY and CDR2 FYNNEI. Trimming removed 7 bases at V and 2 bases at J, with 9 bases between. The CDR3 covers 12 residues. The CDR3 DNA reads as TGTGCCAGCAAGGTCGGGGCCTACGAGCAGTACTTC. This gives the protein CASKVGAYEQYF.

The chain joins TRBV7-8 to TRBJ1-1, with 7 bases matching TRBD1. The CDR3 has 14 amino acids. The germline V gene encodes CDR1 SGHVS and CDR2 FQNEAQ. J was trimmed by 3 bases and V by 5 bases; bases with no gene match: 6. The CDR3 is CASSLGQSDTEAFF. In DNA, the CDR3 is TGTGCCAGCAGCCTGGGACAGTCCGACACTGAAGCTTTCTTT.

The rearrangement uses TRBV20-1 and TRBJ1-6; D not certain. The CDR3 length is 14 residues. Germline CDR1 and CDR2: DFQATT and SNEGSKA (reference sequence). Trimming removed 3 bases at V and 7 bases at J, with 13 bases between. CDR3 amino acids: CSASTPLENSPLHF. In DNA form, the CDR3 reads TGCAGTGCTAGTACCCCCCTTGAGAATTCACCCCTCCACTTT.

The rearrangement links TRBV4-3 to TRBJ2-3; D is possibly TRBD2 (6 bases). Germline CDR1 and CDR2: LGHNA and YSLEER. With 0 bases removed from V and 2 bases from J, the gap between germline ends came to 18 bases. CDR3 length: 18 residues. The CDR3 coding sequence is TGCGCCAGCAGCCAAGATCGAGTCTGGGGGGTTGTCACAGATACGCAGTATTTT. Its protein product is CASSQDRVWGVVTDTQYF.

V gene TRBV7-9 combines with J gene TRBJ1-2, with 7 bases identical to TRBD1. The CDR3 extends over 15 amino acids. The germline V gene encodes CDR1 SEHNR and CDR2 FQNEAQ (reference sequence). The V gene end was trimmed by 3 bases and the J gene end by 0 bases; junction bases not matched to a gene: 4. The CDR3 sequence: CASSFPGQPNYGYTF. CDR3 nucleotides: TGTGCCAGCAGCTTCCCGGGACAGCCTAACTATGGCTACACCTTC.

The J gene is TRBJ1-1, the V gene TRBV11-3; D gene ambiguous. V dropped 5 bases and J dropped 5 bases, with 15 bases sitting between them. Germline lookup yields CDR1 SGHNT and CDR2 YENEEA. CDR3 size: 14 residues. This CDR3 is CASSATTGGTEAFF. As DNA, the CDR3 is TGTGCCAGCAGCGCCACCACCGGCGGGACTGAAGCTTTCTTT.